The entry that follows covers one T cell receptor (beta chain) sequence. Its antigen is undetermined. The data derive from a study of CXCR3-negative and CXCR3-positive naive CD8 T cells. Points from the study as a whole: In CXCR3-positive naive cells, the TRB CDR3s were more hydrophobic than in CXCR3-negative naive cells. Partly lower CXCR3 expression followed cryopreservation, and most assays relied on fresh PBMCs.

A CD45RO-CCR7+CD27+CD95- profile was what naive CD8+ T cells displayed. UMI labels and 5' RACE were used to prepare the TRB cDNA libraries. Using the 5' RACE reads, TCRdb records one entry per CDR3 protein without DNA. This sample's table reports some 150,000 distinct CDR3 sequences. Germline V gives CDR1 LGHNA, CDR2 YNFKEQ. The CDR3 contains 13 residues. Sequencing was carried out using naive CXCR3+ CD8+ T cells from blood. Sample subset: CD45RO-CCR7+CD27+CD95- naive CD8+ T cells expressing CXCR3 (TNR3+). The receptor was isolated from a human donor in good health. Some clones in this sample may be carry-over from other donors' samples. V gene TRBV4-2 combines with J gene TRBJ2-7; the TRBD1 assignment by TCRdb is unverifiable without DNA. The CDR3: CASSQGGQYEQYF.